A single sample gave rise to the 11 T cell receptor beta chains below, sequenced in a study of blood T cell repertoires in COVID-19. Only in-frame clones appear in the TCRdb table, and some are missing; sequencing was by immunoSEQ multiplex PCR. The sample has some 200,000 clones, approximately 80% seen once; the top ten hold approximately 7.4%. The sample taken for sequencing was PBMCs or T cells enriched from blood (not recorded which). The receptors were sampled from a woman in her thirties or forties with acute COVID-19.

This clone was observed once. The rearrangement joins TRBV18 to TRBJ1-1; D call uncertain. V was clipped by 3 bases and J by 2 bases, with 16 bases between them. The CDR3 loop spans 16 amino acids. CDR1 is KGHSH and CDR2 is LQKENI in the germline V gene. The chain's CDR3 is CASSPVLGRRNTEAFF. The CDR3 DNA reads as TGTGCCAGCTCACCCGTACTAGGACGGAGAAACACTGAAGCTTTCTTT. The full variable domain, its missing parts supplied by reference TRBV18 and TRBJ1-1, is NAGVMQNPRHLVRRRGQEARLRCSPMKGHSHVYWYRQLPEEGLKFMVYLQKENIIDESGMPKERFSAEFPKEGPSILRIQQVVRGDSAAYFCASSPVLGRRNTEAFFGQGTRLTVV.

CDR3: CASSATGGNSPLHF. CDR3 DNA: TGTGCCAGTAGTGCGACAGGGGGTAATTCACCCCTCCACTTT. The J gene is TRBJ1-6, the V gene TRBV19; 9 nucleotides align to TRBD1. V shed 5 bases and J 6 bases; nucleotides not matched to a gene: 2. In germline, CDR1 is LNHDA, CDR2 SQIVND (reference sequence). CDR3 length equals 14 residues.

This sequence joins TRBV5-4 and TRBJ1-4; TRBD1 matches 8 bases. V was clipped by 4 bases and J by 4 bases; unmatched bases: 3. Germline V lookup: CDR1 SGHNT, CDR2 YYREEE (reference sequence). There are 14 residues in the CDR3. DNA of the CDR3: TGTGCCAGCAGCAAGGGACAGGATAATGAAAAACTGTTTTTT. Its translation is CASSKGQDNEKLFF.

This chain connects TRBV28 to TRBJ1-6; TRBD1 agrees at 10 bases. In germline, CDR1 is MDHEN, CDR2 SYDVKM. V lost 5 bases and J lost 10; bases outside the gene matches: 8. This CDR3 region has 15 residues. CDR3 nucleotides: TGTGCCAGCAGTCCAGGGACAGGGGCGCGGTCACCCCTCCACTTT. The encoded protein is CASSPGTGARSPLHF.

V is TRBV2 and J is TRBJ2-5; 7 bases are a match to TRBD1. CDR1 is SNHLY and CDR2 is FYNNEI in the germline V gene. V was clipped by 2 bases and J by 4 bases; unmatched bases: 10. The CDR3 extends over 16 amino acids. CDR3 nucleotides: TGTGCCAGCAGTGAATTGCCAGGGGGAATCGGAGAGACCCAGTACTTC. Amino acid sequence: CASSELPGGIGETQYF. The full variable domain, completed using reference TRBV2 and TRBJ2-5, is EPEVTQTPSHQVTQMGQEVILRCVPISNHLYFYWYRQILGQKVEFLVSFYNNEISEKSEIFDDQFSVERPDGSNFTLKIRSTKLEDSAMYFCASSELPGGIGETQYFGPGTRLLVL.

The rearrangement links TRBV9 to TRBJ1-5, with 9 bases that match TRBD1. Germline V gives CDR1 SGDLS, CDR2 YYNGEE. The CDR3 runs to 15 residues. V was pared by 6 bases and J by 7 bases, with 11 bases of the junction left unmatched. CDR3 in amino acids: CASNADGDREQPQHF. Here the CDR3 DNA reads TGTGCCAGCAACGCAGATGGGGACAGGGAGCAGCCCCAGCATTTT.

This chain uses TRBV3-1 (or the pseudogene TRBV3-2) with TRBJ2-1; 7 bases are a match to TRBD2. Germline lookup yields CDR1 LGHDT and CDR2 YNNKEL (reference sequence). CDR3 length: 15 amino acids. J was trimmed by 4 bases and V by 2 bases; bases with no gene match: 5. In DNA, the CDR3 is TGTGCCAGCAGCCAAACTAGCGAGACTTACAATGAGCAGTTCTTC. This sequence encodes CASSQTSETYNEQFF.

V usage is TRBV5-4 and J usage is TRBJ2-1; TRBD2 aligns across 7 bases. Trimming at V came to 4 bases and at J to 2 bases, leaving 9 bases not matched to a gene. The CDR3 is made up of 16 amino acids. Germline loops: CDR1 SGHNT, CDR2 YYREEE (reference sequence). The CDR3 spells CASSIERDPAYNEQFF. The CDR3 DNA reads as TGTGCCAGCAGCATCGAGCGGGACCCGGCCTACAATGAGCAGTTCTTC.

The table lists this clone with a count of one. In DNA form, the CDR3 reads TGTGCCAGTAGTATCAATCTCGAGGGCTACGAGCAGTACTTC. This sequence encodes CASSINLEGYEQYF. V gene TRBV19 combines with J gene TRBJ2-7, with a possible D match to TRBD2 (5 bases). This CDR3 contains 14 residues. Trimming took 3 bases from V and 3 from J, leaving 12 bases between them. Germline V CDR1 and CDR2: LNHDA, SQIVND (reference sequence).

This clone came up a few times. The V call is TRBV7-3, the J call TRBJ2-2; D remains ambiguous. Germline-derived CDR1 and CDR2 are SGHTA and FQGTGA. The V gene lost 4 bases and the J gene lost 5 bases, with 11 bases spanning the gap. This CDR3 has 14 residues. The CDR3 DNA reads TGTGCCAGCAGCTCTGCCGCGTATACCGGGGAGCTGTTTTTT. Translated, it gives CASSSAAYTGELFF.

This clone was picked up many times. V and J are TRBV19 and TRBJ2-2; TRBD2 agrees at 11 bases. The V and J ends lost 4 bases and 7 bases, in that order; junction bases with no gene match: 5. This CDR3 has 15 residues. Germline V gives CDR1 LNHDA, CDR2 SQIVND (reference sequence). This CDR3 reads CASSRPLAGGGELFF. In DNA form, the CDR3 reads TGTGCCAGTAGTAGGCCCCTAGCGGGGGGCGGGGAGCTGTTTTTT.